Below are 7 T cell receptor beta chains sequenced from a single sample in a study of beta chain features in type 1 diabetes (dated by TCRdb to 2016 to 2018). Findings and caveats that apply to the study as a whole: In all four CD4+ subsets, TCRB CDR3 length was moderately but significantly shorter in type 1 diabetes patients.

The library was prepared using the immunoSEQ multiplex PCR assay. The entire amount of isolated RNA was reverse transcribed using the High Capacity cDNA Reverse Transcription Kit, so the sequenced TCRB transcripts were expressed ones. The clones in this table, taken by TCRdb from immuneACCESS, are in-frame only. Not every clone is retained; where verified, under half of the shortfall comes from an unresolved V gene, and the cause of the rest is unknown. The sample table lists 150,000 to 200,000 clones, 7.5% to 9.5% of them with a count of one. The top ten hold more than 0.5% of the sample. These TCRs' antigens remain unknown. The specimen was central memory CD4+ T cells from blood. These receptor sequences come from a woman between 18 and 29 years old with type 1 diabetes.

This clone was seen only a few times. V usage is TRBV28 and J usage is TRBJ2-7; unclear D gene. Germline V CDR1 and CDR2: MDHEN, SYDVKM. The CDR3 runs to 12 residues. Trimming removed 7 bases from V and 3 bases from J, with 10 bases in between. The CDR3 is CASTGDHYEQYF. The DNA of the CDR3 is TGTGCCAGCACAGGCGACCACTACGAGCAGTACTTC. The full variable domain, rest sourced from reference TRBV28 and TRBJ2-7, is DVKVTQSSRYLVKRTGEKVFLECVQDMDHENMFWYRQDPGLGLRLIYFSYDVKMKEKGDIPEGYSVSREKKERFSLILESASTNQTSMYLCASTGDHYEQYFGPGTRLTVT.

The chain joins TRBV27 to TRBJ2-3, with unresolved D. Per germline, CDR1 MNHEY and CDR2 SMNVEV (reference sequence). Trimming took 0 bases from V and 1 from J, leaving 8 bases between them. CDR3 length: 15 amino acids. The CDR3 region has the DNA TGTGCCAGCAGTTTATCGGGCTTTGGCACAGATACGCAGTATTTT. Amino acid sequence: CASSLSGFGTDTQYF.

The chain combines TRBV30 with TRBJ1-2, with 8 bases aligning to TRBD1. CDR3 length: 14 residues. V lost 4 bases, J lost 5 bases, and 9 bases stayed unmatched. Germline CDR1 reads GTSNPN; CDR2 reads SVGIG (reference sequence). This chain's CDR3 is CAWKSRGLRYGYTF. The CDR3 DNA sequence: TGTGCCTGGAAATCCAGGGGGCTACGGTATGGCTACACCTTC.

Only a few counts were recorded for this clone. This sequence joins TRBV5-1 and TRBJ2-3; 10 bases map to TRBD1. The J segment lost 9 bases and the V segment lost 4 bases, leaving 11 bases of the junction unmatched. This CDR3 spans 15 amino acids. Germline CDR1 SGHRS, CDR2 YFSETQ. The CDR3, as DNA: TGCGCCAGCAGCCGCGCTGGGACAGGGGAAAGGACGCAGTATTTT. Protein: CASSRAGTGERTQYF.

This clone occurred a few times. The gene calls are TRBV28 and TRBJ1-1; no clear D. CDR1 and CDR2 (germline): MDHEN, SYDVKM. V was clipped by 6 bases and J by 3 bases, with 17 bases between them. The CDR3 extends over 15 amino acids. The CDR3 bases are TGTGCCAGCAGCCCCCCGGGTTCTCGGGACACTGAAGCTTTCTTT. It encodes CASSPPGSRDTEAFF.

V usage is TRBV25-1 and J usage is TRBJ2-5, with 9 positions matching TRBD1. The germline V gene has CDR1 MGHDK and CDR2 SYGVNS. CDR3 length: 17 residues. The trim removed 10 bases at V and 3 bases at J, leaving 18 bases unmatched. The CDR3 region has the DNA TGTGCCATCGAAGACCTACACCGGGACAGGGAAGAAGAGACCCAGTACTTC. It specifies CAIEDLHRDREEETQYF.

The rearrangement joins TRBV7-6 to TRBJ2-2, with 8 bases that match TRBD2. Trimming took 5 bases from V and 1 from J; bases not matched to a gene: 6. The CDR3 has 16 residues. Germline loops: CDR1 SGHVS, CDR2 FNYEAQ. The CDR3 nucleotides are TGTGCCAGCAGCCCATTAGCGGGGCTGAACACCGGGGAGCTGTTTTTT. It codes for CASSPLAGLNTGELFF.